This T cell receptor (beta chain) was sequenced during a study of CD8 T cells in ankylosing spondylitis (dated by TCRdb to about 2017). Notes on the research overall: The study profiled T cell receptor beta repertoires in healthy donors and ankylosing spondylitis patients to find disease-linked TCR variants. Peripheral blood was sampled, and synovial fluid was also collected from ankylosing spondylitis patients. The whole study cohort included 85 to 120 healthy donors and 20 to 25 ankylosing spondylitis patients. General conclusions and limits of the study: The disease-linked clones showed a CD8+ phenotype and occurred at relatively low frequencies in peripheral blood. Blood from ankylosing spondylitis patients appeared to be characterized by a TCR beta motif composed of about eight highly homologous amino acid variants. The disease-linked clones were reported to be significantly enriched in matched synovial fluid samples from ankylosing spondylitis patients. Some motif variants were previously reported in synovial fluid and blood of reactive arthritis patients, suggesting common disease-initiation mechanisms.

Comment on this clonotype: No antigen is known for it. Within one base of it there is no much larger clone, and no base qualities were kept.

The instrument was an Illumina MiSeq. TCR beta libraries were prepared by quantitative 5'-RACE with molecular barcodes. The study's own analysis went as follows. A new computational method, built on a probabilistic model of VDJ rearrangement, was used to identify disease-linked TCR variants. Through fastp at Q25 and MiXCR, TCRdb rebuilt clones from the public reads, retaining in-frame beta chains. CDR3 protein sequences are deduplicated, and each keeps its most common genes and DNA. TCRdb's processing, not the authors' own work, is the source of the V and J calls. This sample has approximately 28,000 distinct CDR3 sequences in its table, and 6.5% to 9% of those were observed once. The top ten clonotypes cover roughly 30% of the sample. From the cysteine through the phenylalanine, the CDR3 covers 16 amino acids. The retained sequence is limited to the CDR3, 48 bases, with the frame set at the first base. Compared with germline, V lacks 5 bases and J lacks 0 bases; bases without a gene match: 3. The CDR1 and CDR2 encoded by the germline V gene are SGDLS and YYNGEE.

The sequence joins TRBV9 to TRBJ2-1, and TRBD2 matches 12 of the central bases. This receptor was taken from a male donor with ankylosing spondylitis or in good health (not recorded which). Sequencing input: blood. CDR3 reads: CASSSSGRASYNEQFF. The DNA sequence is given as TGTGCCAGCAGTTCTAGCGGGAGGGCCTCCTACAATGAGCAGTTCTTC.